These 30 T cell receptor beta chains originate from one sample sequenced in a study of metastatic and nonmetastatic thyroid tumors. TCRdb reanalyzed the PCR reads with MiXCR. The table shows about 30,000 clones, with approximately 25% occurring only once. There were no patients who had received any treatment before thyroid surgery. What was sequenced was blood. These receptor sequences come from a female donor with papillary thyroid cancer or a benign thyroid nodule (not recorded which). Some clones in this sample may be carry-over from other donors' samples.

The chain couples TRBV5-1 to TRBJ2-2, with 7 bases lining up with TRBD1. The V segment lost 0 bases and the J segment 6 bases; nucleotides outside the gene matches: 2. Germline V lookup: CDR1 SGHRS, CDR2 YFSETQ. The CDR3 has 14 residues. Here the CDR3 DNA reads TGCGCCAGCAGCTTGGGACAGGGACCCGGGGAGCTGTTTTTT. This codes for CASSLGQGPGELFF. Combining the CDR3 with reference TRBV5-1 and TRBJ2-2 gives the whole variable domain KAGVTQTPRYLIKTRGQQVTLSCSPISGHRSVSWYQQTPGQGLQFLFEYFSETQRNKGNFPGRFSGRQFSNSRSEMNVSTLELGDSALYLCASSLGQGPGELFFGEGSRLTVL.

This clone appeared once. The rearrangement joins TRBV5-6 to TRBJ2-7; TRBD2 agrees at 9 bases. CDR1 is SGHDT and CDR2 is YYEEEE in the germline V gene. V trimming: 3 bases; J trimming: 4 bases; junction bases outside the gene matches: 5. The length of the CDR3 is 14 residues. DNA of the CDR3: TGTGCCAGCAGCTACGGGACTAGCTTTTACGAGCAGTACTTC. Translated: CASSYGTSFYEQYF. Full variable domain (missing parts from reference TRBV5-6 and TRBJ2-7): DAGVTQSPTHLIKTRGQQVTLRCSPKSGHDTVSWYQQALGQGPQFIFQYYEEEERQRGNFPDRFSGHQFPNYSSELNVNALLLGDSALYLCASSYGTSFYEQYFGPGTRLTVT.

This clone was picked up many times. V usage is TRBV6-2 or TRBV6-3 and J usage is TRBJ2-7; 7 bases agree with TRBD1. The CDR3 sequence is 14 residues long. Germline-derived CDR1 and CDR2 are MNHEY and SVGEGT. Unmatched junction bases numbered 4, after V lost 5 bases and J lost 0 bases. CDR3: CASSRTGVSYEQYF. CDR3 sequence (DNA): TGTGCCAGCAGTCGGACAGGAGTCTCCTACGAGCAGTACTTC.

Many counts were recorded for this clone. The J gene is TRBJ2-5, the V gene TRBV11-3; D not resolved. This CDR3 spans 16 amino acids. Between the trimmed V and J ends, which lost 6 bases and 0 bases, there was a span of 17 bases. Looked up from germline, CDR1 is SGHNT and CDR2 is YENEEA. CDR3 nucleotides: TGTGCCAGCAGTGAGAGAACCTTCCGTTACCAAGAGACCCAGTACTTC. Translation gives CASSERTFRYQETQYF.

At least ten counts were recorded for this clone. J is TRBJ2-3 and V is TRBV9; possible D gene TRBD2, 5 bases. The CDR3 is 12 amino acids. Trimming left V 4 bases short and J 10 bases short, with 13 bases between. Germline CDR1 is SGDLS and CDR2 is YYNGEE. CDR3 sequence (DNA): TGTGCCAGCAGCCCGGGCGAGGGTGCGCAGTATTTT. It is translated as CASSPGEGAQYF.

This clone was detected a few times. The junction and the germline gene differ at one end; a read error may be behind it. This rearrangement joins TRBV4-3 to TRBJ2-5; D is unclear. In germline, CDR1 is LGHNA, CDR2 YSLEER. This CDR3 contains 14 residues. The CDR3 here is CAISQDQCLWTQYF. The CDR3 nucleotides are TGCGCCATCAGCCAAGACCAGTGCCTCTGGACCCAGTACTTC.

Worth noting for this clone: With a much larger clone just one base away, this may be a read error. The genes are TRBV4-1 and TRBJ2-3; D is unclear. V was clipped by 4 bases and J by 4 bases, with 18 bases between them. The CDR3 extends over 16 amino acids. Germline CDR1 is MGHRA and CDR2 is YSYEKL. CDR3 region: CASSPRGSRIPDTQYF. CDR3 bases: TGCGCCAGCAGCCCACGAGGAAGCCGGATTCCAGATACGCAGTATTTT.

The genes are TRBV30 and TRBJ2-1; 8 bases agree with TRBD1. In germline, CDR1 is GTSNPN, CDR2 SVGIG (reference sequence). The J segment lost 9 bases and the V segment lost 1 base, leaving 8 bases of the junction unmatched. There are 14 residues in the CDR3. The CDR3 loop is CAWSEGQGASEQFF. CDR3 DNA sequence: TGTGCCTGGAGTGAGGGGCAGGGGGCGAGTGAGCAGTTCTTC.

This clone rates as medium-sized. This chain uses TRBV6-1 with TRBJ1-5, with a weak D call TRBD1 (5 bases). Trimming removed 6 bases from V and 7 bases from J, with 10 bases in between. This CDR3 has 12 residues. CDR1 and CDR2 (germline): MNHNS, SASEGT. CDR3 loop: CASRLGGQPQHF. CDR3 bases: TGTGCCAGCAGACTTGGGGGACAGCCCCAGCATTTT.

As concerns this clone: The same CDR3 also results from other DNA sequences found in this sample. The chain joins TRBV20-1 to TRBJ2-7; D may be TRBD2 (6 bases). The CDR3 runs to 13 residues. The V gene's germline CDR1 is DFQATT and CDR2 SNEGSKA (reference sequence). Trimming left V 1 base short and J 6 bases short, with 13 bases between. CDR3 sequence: CSARVGGSGEQYF. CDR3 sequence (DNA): TGCAGTGCTAGAGTCGGAGGTAGCGGCGAGCAGTACTTC.

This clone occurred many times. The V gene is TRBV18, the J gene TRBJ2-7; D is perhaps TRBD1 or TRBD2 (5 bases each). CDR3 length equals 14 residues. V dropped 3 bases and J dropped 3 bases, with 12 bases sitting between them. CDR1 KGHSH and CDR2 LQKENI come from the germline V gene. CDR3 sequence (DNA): TGTGCCAGCTCACCTCGTCGGGACCTCTACGAGCAGTACTTC. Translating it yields CASSPRRDLYEQYF.

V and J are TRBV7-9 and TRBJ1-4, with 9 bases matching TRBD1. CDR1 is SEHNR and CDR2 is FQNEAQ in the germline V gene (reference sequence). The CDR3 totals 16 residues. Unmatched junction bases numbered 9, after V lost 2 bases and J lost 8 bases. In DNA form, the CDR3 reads TGTGCCAGCAGCTTACAGAGGGGACAGGGTGACGAAAAACTGTTTTTT. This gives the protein CASSLQRGQGDEKLFF.

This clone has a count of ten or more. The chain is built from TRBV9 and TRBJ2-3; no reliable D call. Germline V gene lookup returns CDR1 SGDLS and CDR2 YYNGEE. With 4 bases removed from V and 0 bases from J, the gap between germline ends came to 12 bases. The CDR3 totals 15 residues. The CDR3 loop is CASSLLPASTDTQYF. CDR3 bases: TGTGCCAGCAGCCTCCTTCCAGCTAGCACAGATACGCAGTATTTT.

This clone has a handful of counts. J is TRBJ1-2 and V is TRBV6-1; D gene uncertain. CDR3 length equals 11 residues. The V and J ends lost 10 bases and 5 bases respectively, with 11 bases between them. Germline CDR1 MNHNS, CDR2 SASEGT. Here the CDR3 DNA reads TGTGCCACCTCCGGGTGTTATGGCTACACCTTC. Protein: CATSGCYGYTF.

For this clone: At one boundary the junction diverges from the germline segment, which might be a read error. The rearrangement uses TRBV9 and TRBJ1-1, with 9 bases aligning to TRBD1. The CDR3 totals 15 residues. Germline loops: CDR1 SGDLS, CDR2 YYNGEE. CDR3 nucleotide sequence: TGTGCCAGCAGCGGCGCCCGGACAGGGGTTACTGAAGCTTCCTTT. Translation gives CASSGARTGVTEASF.

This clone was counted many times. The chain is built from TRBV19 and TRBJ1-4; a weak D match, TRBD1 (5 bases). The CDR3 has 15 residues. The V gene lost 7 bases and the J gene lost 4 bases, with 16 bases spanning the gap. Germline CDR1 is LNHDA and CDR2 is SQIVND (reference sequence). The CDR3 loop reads CASISRLGLNEKLFF. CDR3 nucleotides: TGTGCCAGTATATCTCGCCTGGGGCTTAATGAAAAACTGTTTTTT.

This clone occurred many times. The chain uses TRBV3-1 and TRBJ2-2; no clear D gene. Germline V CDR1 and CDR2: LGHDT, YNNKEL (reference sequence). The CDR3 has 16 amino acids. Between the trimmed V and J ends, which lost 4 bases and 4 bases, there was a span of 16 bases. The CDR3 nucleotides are TGTGCCAGCAGCCCGCTAGGAAAGACGGGCACCGGGGAGCTGTTTTTT. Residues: CASSPLGKTGTGELFF.

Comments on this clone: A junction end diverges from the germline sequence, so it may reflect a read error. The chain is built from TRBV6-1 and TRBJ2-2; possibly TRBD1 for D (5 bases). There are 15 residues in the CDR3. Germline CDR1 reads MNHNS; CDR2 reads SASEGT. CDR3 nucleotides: TGTGCCAGCAGTGAAGGGTTTGGCACCACCAGGGATCTGTTTTTT. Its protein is CASSEGFGTTRDLFF.

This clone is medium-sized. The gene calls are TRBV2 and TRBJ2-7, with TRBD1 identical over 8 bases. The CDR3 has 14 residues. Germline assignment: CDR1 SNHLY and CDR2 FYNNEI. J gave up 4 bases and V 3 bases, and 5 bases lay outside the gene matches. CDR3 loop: CASSDQGAYYEQYF. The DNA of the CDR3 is TGTGCCAGCAGTGACCAGGGGGCCTATTACGAGCAGTACTTC.

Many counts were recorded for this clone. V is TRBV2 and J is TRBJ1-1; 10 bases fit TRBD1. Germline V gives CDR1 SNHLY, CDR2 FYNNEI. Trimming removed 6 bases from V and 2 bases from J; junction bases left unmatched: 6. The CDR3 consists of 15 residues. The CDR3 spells CASRNRDRGNTEAFF. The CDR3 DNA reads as TGTGCCAGCAGAAACCGGGACAGGGGTAACACTGAAGCTTTCTTT.

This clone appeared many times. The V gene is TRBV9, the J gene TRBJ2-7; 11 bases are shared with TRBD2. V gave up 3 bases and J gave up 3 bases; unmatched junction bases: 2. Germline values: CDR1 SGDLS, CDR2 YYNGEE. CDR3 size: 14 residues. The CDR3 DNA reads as TGTGCCAGCAGCGCAGGGACTAGCGGCTACGAGCAGTACTTC. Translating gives CASSAGTSGYEQYF.

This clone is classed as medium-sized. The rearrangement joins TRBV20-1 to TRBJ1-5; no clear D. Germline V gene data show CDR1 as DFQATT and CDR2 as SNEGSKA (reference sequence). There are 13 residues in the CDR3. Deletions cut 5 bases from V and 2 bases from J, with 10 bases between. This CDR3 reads CSASRDGNQPQHF. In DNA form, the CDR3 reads TGCAGTGCTTCAAGGGATGGCAATCAGCCCCAGCATTTT.

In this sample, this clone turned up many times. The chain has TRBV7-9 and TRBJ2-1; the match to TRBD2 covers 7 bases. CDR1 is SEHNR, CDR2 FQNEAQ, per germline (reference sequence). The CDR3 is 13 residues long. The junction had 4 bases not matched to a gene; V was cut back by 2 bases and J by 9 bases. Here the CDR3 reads CASSLMGEGEQFF. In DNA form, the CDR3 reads TGTGCCAGCAGCTTAATGGGGGAGGGTGAGCAGTTCTTC.

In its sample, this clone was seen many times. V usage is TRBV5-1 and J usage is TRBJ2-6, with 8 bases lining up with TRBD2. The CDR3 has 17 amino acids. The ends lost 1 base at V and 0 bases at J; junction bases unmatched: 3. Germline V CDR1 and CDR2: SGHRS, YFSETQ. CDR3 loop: CASSLLAGSSGANVLTF. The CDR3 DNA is TGCGCCAGCAGCTTGCTAGCGGGTTCCTCTGGGGCCAACGTCCTGACTTTC.

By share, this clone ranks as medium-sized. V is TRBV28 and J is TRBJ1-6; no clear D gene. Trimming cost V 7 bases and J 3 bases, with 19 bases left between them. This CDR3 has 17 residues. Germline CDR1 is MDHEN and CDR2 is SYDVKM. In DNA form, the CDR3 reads TGTGCCAGCATCGGTTTGGGAGGGCTGGACTATAATTCACCCCTCCACTTT. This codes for CASIGLGGLDYNSPLHF.

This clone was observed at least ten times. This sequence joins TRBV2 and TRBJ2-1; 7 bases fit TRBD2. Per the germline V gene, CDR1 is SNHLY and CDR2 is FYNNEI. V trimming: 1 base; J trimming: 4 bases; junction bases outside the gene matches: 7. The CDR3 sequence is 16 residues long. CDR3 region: CASSEGSGRAYNEQFF. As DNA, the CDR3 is TGTGCCAGCAGTGAAGGGTCGGGGAGGGCGTACAATGAGCAGTTCTTC.

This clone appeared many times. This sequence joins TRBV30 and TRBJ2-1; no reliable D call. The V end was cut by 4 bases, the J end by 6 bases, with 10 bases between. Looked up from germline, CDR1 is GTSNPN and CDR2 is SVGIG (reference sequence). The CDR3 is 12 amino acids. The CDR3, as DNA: TGTGCCTGGAAGCCCGAGGTCAATGAGCAGTTCTTC. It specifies CAWKPEVNEQFF.

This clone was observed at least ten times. The CDR3 sequence is CASSIAVGTDTQYF. In DNA form, the CDR3 reads TGTGCCAGTAGTATAGCGGTGGGGACAGATACGCAGTATTTT. The V gene is TRBV19, the J gene TRBJ2-3; no reliable D call. The V end was cut by 1 base, the J end by 3 bases, with 8 bases between. CDR1 and CDR2 from the germline V gene are LNHDA and SQIVND (reference sequence). The CDR3 is 14 amino acids.

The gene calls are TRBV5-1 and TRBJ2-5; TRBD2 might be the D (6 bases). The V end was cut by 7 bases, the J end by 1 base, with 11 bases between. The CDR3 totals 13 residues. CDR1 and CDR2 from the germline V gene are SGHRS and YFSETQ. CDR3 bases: TGCGCCAGCCGGAGCGGGCTCCAAGAGACCCAGTACTTC. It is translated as CASRSGLQETQYF.

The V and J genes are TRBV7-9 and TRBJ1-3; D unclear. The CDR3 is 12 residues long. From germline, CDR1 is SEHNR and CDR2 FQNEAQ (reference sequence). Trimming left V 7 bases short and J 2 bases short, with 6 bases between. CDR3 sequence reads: CASMLPGNTIYF. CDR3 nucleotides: TGTGCCAGCATGTTACCTGGAAACACCATATATTTT. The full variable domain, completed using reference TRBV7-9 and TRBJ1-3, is DTGVSQNPRHKITKRGQNVTFRCDPISEHNRLYWYRQTLGQGPEFLTYFQNEAQLEKSRLLSDRFSAERPKGSFSTLEIQRTEQGDSAMYLCASMLPGNTIYFGEGSWLTVV.